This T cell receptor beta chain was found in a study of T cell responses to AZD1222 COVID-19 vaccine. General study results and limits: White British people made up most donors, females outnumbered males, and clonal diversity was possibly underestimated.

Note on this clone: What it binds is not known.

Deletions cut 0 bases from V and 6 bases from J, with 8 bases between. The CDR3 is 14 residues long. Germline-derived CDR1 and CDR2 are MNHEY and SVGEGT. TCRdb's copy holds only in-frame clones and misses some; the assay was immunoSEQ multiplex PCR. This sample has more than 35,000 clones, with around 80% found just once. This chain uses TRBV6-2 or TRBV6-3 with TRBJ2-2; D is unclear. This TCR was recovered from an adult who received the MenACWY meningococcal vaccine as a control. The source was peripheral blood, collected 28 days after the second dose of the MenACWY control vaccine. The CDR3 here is CASSYSAVSGELFF. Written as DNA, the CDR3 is TGTGCCAGCAGTTACTCGGCGGTTTCCGGGGAGCTGTTTTTT.